Listed below are T cell receptor beta chains from one sample, sequenced in a study of OX40 agonist ivuxolimab in advanced cancers. Profiled with immunoSEQ multiplex PCR; TCRdb holds only in-frame clones, not every one. The data show more than 95,000 clones, around nine tenths seen once. The sequencing used CD4+ or CD8+ T cells sorted from blood, collected in a trial of the OX40 agonist ivuxolimab. Receptors originate from an adult with an advanced solid tumor such as melanoma, head and neck, liver or kidney cancer. The CDR3 runs from the conserved cysteine through the conserved F or W. D genes are given only for firm matches. Clone size is given for some rows only: seen once, a few or many times, or a class if the clone is expanded.

clone size	V gene	D gene	J gene	CDR3 DNA	CDR3 protein
-	TRBV6-1	TRBD1	TRBJ2-5	TGTGCCAGCACCCTGGACAGGACACAAGAGACCCAGTACTTC	CASTLDRTQETQYF
few	TRBV10-1	TRBD1	TRBJ1-1	TGCGCCAGCAGTAAAGGACAGGGGAGATCAGAAGCTTTCTTT	CASSKGQGRSEAFF
-	TRBV5-6	-	TRBJ1-5	TGTGCCAGCAGCTGGGGGGCAGTCCACATTTATCCTAGCAATCAGCCCCAGCATTTT	CASSWGAVHIYPSNQPQHF
-	TRBV7-3	TRBD1	TRBJ2-2	TGTGCCAGCAGCCCAGACGGGACAGTTACGAGGGAGCTGTTTTTT	CASSPDGTVTRELFF
-	TRBV25-1	-	TRBJ2-1	TGTGCCAGCAGTGACCCGGTCAGGGAGTACAATGAGCAGTTCTTC	CASSDPVREYNEQFF
-	TRBV5-1	-	TRBJ2-7	TGCGCCAGCAGCAGCGCCCACTACGAGCAGTACTTC	CASSSAHYEQYF
-	TRBV11-2	TRBD1	TRBJ2-3	TGTGCCAGCAGCCCCTCGGGACAGGGGCCAGATACGCAGTATTTT	CASSPSGQGPDTQYF
-	TRBV29-1	TRBD1	TRBJ2-5	TGCAGCGTTGAAAATGGACAGGGCGAGACCCAGTACTTC	CSVENGQGETQYF
-	TRBV11-2	TRBD1	TRBJ2-1	TGTGCCAGCAGCTTGAAACCGACAGGGCGCCCCTACAATGAGCAGTTCTTC	CASSLKPTGRPYNEQFF
-	TRBV6-1	-	TRBJ1-1	TGTGCCAGCCAAAGCCTAGGGGGGCAGTGGGCTGAAGCTTTCTTT	CASQSLGGQWAEAFF
-	TRBV7-2	-	TRBJ1-5	TGTGCCAGCAGCTTCAGCGGGGGCCAATATCAGCCCCAGCATTTT	CASSFSGGQYQPQHF
-	TRBV4-2	TRBD2	TRBJ2-4	TGTGCCAGCAGCCAAGACGTTGGGGGGGAGAACATTCAGTACTTC	CASSQDVGGENIQYF
once	TRBV9	-	TRBJ2-2	TGTGCCAGCAGCGTTAAGGGGGAGCTGTTTTTT	CASSVKGELFF
-	TRBV7-2	-	TRBJ1-5	TGTGCCAGCACCTATCTGACGGGTGGCTATCAGCCCCAGCATTTT	CASTYLTGGYQPQHF
-	TRBV29-1	-	TRBJ1-5	TGCAGCGTTGCGGGGGGTACTGGGGGCGGCAATCAGCCCCAGCATTTT	CSVAGGTGGGNQPQHF
-	TRBV30	TRBD1	TRBJ1-4	TGTGCCTGGAGTGTACAGGGGAGGAATGAAAAACTGTTTTTT	CAWSVQGRNEKLFF
-	TRBV2	-	TRBJ1-5	TGTGCCAGCAGTGTAGCGGGGGTGGGGGATCAGCCCCAGCATTTT	CASSVAGVGDQPQHF
-	TRBV27	-	TRBJ2-3	TGTGCCAGCAGTTCCCGATCCCGAAATACGCAGTATTTT	CASSSRSRNTQYF
-	TRBV7-2	TRBD2	TRBJ2-1	TGTGCCAGCAGTTTAATCACCATACAACTAGCGGGGGGTGGCAATGAGCAGTTCTTC	CASSLITIQLAGGGNEQFF
-	TRBV2	-	TRBJ2-7	TGTGCCAGCACCAGAGACGGCTCCTACGAGCAGTACTTC	CASTRDGSYEQYF
-	TRBV18	-	TRBJ1-4	TGTGCCAGCTCATCTTCCCCGACTTCCCCCGAAAAACTGTTTTTT	CASSSSPTSPEKLFF
-	TRBV11-2	TRBD1	TRBJ1-1	TGTGCCAGCAGCTTGGACGACAGGGAGAACACTGAAGCTTTCTTT	CASSLDDRENTEAFF
-	TRBV2	-	TRBJ2-7	TGTGCCGGAGCAGGGCGCGAGCAGTACTTC	CAGAGREQYF
-	TRBV7-2	TRBD2	TRBJ2-1	TGTGCCAGCAGCGCATACACCGGGACTAGCGGGATAAATGAGCAGTTCTTC	CASSAYTGTSGINEQFF
once	TRBV19	-	TRBJ2-1	TGTGCCAGTAGTATGGCGGGTCGGTACAATGAGCAGTTCTTC	CASSMAGRYNEQFF
-	TRBV7-2	-	TRBJ2-3	TGTGCCAGCAGCTTAGGTTACGATACGCAGTATTTT	CASSLGYDTQYF
-	TRBV7-9	TRBD1	TRBJ1-3	TGTGCCAAAGGGACAGGTCCGACCCTGCTAAACACCATATATTTT	CAKGTGPTLLNTIYF
-	TRBV5-1	TRBD1	TRBJ1-1	TGCGCCAGCAGCTGGGGACAGGAGAACACTGAAGCTTTCTTT	CASSWGQENTEAFF
few	TRBV28	-	TRBJ1-6	TGTGCCAGCTCTGCCGTTGCGGGACCGACTAATTCACCCCTCCACTTT	CASSAVAGPTNSPLHF
-	TRBV9	TRBD1	TRBJ2-5	TGTGCCAGCAGCACGACAGGGTCCGCATCAGAGACCCAGTACTTC	CASSTTGSASETQYF
-	TRBV21-1	-	TRBJ2-2	TGTGCCAGCAGCTCAGGGACCGGGGAGCTGTTTTTT	CASSSGTGELFF